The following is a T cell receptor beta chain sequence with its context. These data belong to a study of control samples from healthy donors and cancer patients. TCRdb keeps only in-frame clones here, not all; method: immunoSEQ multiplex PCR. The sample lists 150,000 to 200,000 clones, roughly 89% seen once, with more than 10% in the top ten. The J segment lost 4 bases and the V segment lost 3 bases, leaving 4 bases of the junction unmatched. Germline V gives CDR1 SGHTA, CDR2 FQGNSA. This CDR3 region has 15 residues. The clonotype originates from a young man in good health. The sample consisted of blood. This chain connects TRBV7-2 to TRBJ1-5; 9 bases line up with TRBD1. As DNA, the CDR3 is TGTGCCAGCAGCTTTGGGACAGGGCGGAATCAGCCCCAGCATTTT. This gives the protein CASSFGTGRNQPQHF.